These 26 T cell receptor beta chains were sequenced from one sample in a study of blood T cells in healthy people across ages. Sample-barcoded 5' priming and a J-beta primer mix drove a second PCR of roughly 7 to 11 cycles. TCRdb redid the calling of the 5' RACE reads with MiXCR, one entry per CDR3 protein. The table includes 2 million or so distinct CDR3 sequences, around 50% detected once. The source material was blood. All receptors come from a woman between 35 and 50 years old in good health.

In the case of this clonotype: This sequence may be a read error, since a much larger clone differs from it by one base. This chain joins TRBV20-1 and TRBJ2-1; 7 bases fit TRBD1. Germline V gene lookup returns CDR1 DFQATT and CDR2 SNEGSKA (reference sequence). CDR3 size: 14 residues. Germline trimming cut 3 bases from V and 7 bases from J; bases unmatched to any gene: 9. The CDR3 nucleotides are TGCAGTGCTAGCCGCGAGGGGGCCGGGAATGAGCAGTTCTTC. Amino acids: CSASREGAGNEQFF.

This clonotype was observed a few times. CDR3 protein: CASSLRVGGRSYNSPLHF. The CDR3 DNA sequence: TGTGCCAGCAGTTTAAGGGTAGGGGGTCGATCCTATAATTCACCCCTCCACTTT. The V and J genes are TRBV12-3 or TRBV12-4 and TRBJ1-6; a possible D gene is TRBD1 (6 bases). This CDR3 is 18 amino acids long. Trimming removed 2 bases at V and 1 base at J, with 15 bases between.

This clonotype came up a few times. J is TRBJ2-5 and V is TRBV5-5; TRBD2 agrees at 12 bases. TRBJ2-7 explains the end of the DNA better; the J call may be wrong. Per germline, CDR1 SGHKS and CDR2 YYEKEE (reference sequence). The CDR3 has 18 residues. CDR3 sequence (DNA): TGTGCCAGCAGCGTATCCCGAGCTAGCGGGGGGGCATTCGGCGAGCAGTACTTC. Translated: CASSVSRASGGAFGEQYF.

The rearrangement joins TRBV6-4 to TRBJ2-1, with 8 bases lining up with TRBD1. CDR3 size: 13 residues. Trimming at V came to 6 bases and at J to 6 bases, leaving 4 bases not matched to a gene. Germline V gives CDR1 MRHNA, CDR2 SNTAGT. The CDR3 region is CASRRTGFNEQFF. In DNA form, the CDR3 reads TGTGCCAGCAGAAGGACAGGGTTCAATGAGCAGTTCTTC.

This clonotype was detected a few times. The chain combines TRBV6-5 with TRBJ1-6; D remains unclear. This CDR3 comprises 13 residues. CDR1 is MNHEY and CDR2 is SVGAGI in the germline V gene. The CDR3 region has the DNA TGTGGGGCGGCGACCACCAATAATTCACCCCTCCACTTT. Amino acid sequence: CGAATTNNSPLHF.

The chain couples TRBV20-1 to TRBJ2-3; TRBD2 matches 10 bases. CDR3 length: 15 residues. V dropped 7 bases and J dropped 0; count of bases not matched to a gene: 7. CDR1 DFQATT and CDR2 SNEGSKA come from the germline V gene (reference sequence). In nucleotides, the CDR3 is TGCAGTGGGTTAGCGGGGGGCTCTAGCACAGATACGCAGTATTTT. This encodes CSGLAGGSSTDTQYF.

The CDR3 loop reads CASSQGQAGGPTDTQYF. As DNA, the CDR3 is TGTGCCAGCAGCCAAGGACAAGCGGGGGGTCCCACAGATACGCAGTATTTT. The J gene is TRBJ2-3, the V gene TRBV4-2, with 9 bases lining up with TRBD2. The CDR3 totals 17 residues. Looked up from germline, CDR1 is LGHNA and CDR2 is YNFKEQ. V was clipped by 1 base and J by 2 bases; unmatched bases: 7.

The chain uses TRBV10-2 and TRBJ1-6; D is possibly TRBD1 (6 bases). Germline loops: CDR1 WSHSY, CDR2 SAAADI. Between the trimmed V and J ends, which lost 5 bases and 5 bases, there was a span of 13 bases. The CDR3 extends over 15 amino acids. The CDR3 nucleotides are TGCGCCAGCAGTCCCGACAGGTCCCATAATTCACCCCTCCACTTT. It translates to CASSPDRSHNSPLHF.

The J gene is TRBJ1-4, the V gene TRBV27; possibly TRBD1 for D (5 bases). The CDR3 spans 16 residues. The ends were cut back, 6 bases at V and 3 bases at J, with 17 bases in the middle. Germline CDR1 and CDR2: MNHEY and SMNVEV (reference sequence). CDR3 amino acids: CASSGLQGAANEKLFF. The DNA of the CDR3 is TGTGCCAGCAGCGGGCTCCAGGGTGCAGCTAATGAAAAACTGTTTTTT.

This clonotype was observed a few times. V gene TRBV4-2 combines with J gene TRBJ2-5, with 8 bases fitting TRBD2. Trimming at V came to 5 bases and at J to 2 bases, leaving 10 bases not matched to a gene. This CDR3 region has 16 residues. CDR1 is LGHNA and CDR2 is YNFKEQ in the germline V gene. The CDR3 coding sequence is TGTGCCAGCAGCTCCGTCCGGGGGGGGCGACAAGAGACCCAGTACTTC. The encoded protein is CASSSVRGGRQETQYF.

This CDR3 reads CASSQLGGEAFF. DNA of the CDR3: TGCGCCAGCAGCCAACTTGGCGGTGAAGCTTTCTTT. The chain couples TRBV4-1 to TRBJ1-1; D is unclear. Trimming stripped 2 bases from V and 7 bases from J, with 8 bases between. The CDR3 is 12 residues long. The V gene's germline CDR1 is MGHRA and CDR2 YSYEKL.

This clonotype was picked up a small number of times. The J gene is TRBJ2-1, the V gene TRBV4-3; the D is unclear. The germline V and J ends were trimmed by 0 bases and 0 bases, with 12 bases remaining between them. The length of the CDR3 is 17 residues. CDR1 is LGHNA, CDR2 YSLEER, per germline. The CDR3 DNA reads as TGCGCCAGCAGCCAAGATCTCCAGCGCAGCTCCTACAATGAGCAGTTCTTC. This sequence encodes CASSQDLQRSSYNEQFF.

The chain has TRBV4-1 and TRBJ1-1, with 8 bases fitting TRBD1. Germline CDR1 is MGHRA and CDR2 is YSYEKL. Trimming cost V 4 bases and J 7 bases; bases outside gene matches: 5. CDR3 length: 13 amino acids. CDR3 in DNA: TGCGCCAGCAGCCCTAGACAGGGGATTGAAGCTTTCTTT. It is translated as CASSPRQGIEAFF.

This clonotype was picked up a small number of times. DNA for the CDR3: TGCGCCAGCAGCCAAAGACTAGCGGGGGGGGAAGGGTCCTACGAGCAGTACTTC. It yields the protein CASSQRLAGGEGSYEQYF. The chain combines TRBV4-3 with TRBJ2-7; 14 positions match TRBD2. The CDR3 spans 18 residues. Trimming took 2 bases from V and 1 from J; bases not matched to a gene: 7. Germline assignment: CDR1 LGHNA and CDR2 YSLEER.

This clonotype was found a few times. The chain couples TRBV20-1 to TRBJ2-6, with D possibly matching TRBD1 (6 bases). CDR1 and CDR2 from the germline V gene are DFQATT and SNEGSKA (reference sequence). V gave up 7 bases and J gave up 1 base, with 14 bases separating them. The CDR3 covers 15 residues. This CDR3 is CSVYNTGSGANVLTF. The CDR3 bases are TGCAGTGTTTACAACACAGGGTCTGGGGCCAACGTCCTGACTTTC.

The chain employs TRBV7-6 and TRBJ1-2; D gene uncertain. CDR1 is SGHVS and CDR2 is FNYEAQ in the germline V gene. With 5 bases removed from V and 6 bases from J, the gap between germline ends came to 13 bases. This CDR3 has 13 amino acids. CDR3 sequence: CASSGYRRDGYTF. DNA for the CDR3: TGTGCCAGCAGCGGCTACAGAAGGGATGGCTACACCTTC.

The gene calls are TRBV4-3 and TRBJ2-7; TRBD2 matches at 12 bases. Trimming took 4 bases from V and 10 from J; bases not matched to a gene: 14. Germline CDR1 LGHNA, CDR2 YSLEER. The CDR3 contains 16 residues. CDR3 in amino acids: CASSPNLAGGQEAQYF. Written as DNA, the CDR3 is TGCGCCAGCAGCCCAAACCTAGCGGGGGGGCAGGAGGCCCAGTACTTC.

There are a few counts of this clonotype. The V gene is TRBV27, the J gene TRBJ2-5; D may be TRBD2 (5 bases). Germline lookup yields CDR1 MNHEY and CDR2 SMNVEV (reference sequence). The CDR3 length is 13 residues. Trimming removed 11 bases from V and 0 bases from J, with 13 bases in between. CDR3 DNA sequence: TGTGCCCACCGGACTGGGTACCAAGAGACCCAGTACTTC. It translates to CAHRTGYQETQYF.

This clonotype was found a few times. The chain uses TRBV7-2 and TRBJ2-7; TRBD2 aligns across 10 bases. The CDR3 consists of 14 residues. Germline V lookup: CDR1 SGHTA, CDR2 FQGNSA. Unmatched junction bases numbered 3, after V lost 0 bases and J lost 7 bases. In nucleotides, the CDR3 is TGTGCCAGCAGCTTAGCGATAGCGGGGGGAGAGCAGTACTTC. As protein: CASSLAIAGGEQYF. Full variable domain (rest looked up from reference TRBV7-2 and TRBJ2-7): GAGVSQSPSNKVTEKGKDVELRCDPISGHTALYWYRQSLGQGLEFLIYFQGNSAPDKSGLPSDRFSAERTGGSVSTLTIQRTQQEDSAVYLCASSLAIAGGEQYFGPGTRLTVT.

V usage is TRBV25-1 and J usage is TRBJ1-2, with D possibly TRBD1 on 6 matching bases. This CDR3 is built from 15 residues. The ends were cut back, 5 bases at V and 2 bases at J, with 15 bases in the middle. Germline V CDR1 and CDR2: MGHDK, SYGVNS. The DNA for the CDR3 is TGTGCCAGCAGTCCGATCGACAGGTTCAACTATGGCTACACCTTC. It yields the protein CASSPIDRFNYGYTF.

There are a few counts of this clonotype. CDR3 sequence reads: CASSPTLSPREPDTQYF. The CDR3 DNA is TGCGCCAGCAGCCCGACATTATCCCCAAGGGAGCCAGATACGCAGTATTTT. The chain has TRBV5-1 and TRBJ2-3, with D perhaps matching TRBD2 (5 bases). The CDR3 covers 17 residues. Deletions cut 4 bases from V and 4 bases from J, with 22 bases between. CDR1 is SGHRS and CDR2 is YFSETQ in the germline V gene.

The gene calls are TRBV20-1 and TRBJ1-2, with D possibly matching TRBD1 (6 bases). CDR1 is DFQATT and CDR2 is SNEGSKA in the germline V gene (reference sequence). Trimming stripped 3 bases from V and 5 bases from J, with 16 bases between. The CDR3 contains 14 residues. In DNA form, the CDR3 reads TGCAGTGCTAGGGATACAGGGTTTCAATATGGCTACACCTTC. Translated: CSARDTGFQYGYTF.

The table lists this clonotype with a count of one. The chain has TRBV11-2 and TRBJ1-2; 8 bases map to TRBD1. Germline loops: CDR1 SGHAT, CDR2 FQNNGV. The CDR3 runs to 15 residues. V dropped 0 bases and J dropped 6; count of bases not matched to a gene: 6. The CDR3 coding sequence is TGTGCCAGCAGCTTAGATCCTAGGGACAGGCATGGCTACACCTTC. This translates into CASSLDPRDRHGYTF.

The CDR3 region has the DNA TGCAGCGTTGGGCGCTTGGACAGCACAGATACGCAGTATTTT. Translation: CSVGRLDSTDTQYF. V usage is TRBV29-1 and J usage is TRBJ2-3; D remains ambiguous. Germline V CDR1 and CDR2: SQVTM, ANQGSEA. This CDR3 spans 14 amino acids. Trimming left V 4 bases short and J 0 bases short, with 11 bases between.

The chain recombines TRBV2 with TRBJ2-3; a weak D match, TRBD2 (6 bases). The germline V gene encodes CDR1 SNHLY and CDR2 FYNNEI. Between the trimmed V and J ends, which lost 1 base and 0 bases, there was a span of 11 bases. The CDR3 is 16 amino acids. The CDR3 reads CASSEDASVSTDTQYF. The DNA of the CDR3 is TGTGCCAGCAGTGAAGATGCTAGCGTAAGCACAGATACGCAGTATTTT.

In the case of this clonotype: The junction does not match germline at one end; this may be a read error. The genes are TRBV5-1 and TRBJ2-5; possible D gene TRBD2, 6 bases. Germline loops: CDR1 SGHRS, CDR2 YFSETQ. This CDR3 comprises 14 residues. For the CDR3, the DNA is TGCGCCGGCAGCGGGTGGCAGGGAACTAATGAGCAGTACTTC. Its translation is CAGSGWQGTNEQYF.